This T cell receptor (beta chain) was captured by sequencing in a study of T-cell memory formation after mild COVID-19. The CDR3 length is 11 residues. Trimming stripped 8 bases from V and 5 bases from J, with 8 bases between. Germline V lookup: CDR1 KGHDR, CDR2 SFDVKD. MiXCR, applied by TCRdb to the 5' RACE reads, yields one record per CDR3 protein. This table has approximately 260,000 distinct CDR3 sequences, about a sixth appearing once. The TCR originated in a man younger than 30 who had mild COVID-19 (a few samples of this study predate the infection). Cell type and time point are not known. The material sequenced was PBMCs or a T cell subset sorted from them (not recorded which). The V and J genes are TRBV24-1 and TRBJ2-5; D unclear. CDR3 protein: CATIFRETQYF. CDR3 DNA sequence: TGTGCCACCATCTTCCGTGAGACCCAGTACTTC.